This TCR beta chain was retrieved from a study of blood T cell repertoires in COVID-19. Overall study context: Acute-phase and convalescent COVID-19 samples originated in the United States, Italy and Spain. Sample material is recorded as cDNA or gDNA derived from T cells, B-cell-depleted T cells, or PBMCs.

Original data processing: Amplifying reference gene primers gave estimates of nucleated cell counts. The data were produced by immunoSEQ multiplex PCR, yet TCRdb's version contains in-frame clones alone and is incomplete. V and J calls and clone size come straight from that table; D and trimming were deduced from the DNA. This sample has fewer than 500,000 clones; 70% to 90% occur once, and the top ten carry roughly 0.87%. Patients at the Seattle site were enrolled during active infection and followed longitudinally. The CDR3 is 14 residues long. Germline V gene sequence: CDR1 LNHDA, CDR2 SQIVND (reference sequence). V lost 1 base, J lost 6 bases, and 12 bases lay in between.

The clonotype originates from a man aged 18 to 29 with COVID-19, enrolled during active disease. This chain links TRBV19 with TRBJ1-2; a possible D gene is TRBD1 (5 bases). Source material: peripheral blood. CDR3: CASSIATSRDGYTF. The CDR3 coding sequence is TGTGCCAGTAGTATAGCGACCAGCAGGGATGGCTACACCTTC.